The rows below give T cell receptor beta chains drawn from one sample of a study of OX40 agonist ivuxolimab in advanced cancers. Using immunoSEQ multiplex PCR, the repertoire was profiled, and TCRdb retains in-frame clones only, with some absent. Of over 50,000 clones listed, roughly 86% were seen once; the top ten hold roughly 5%. This specimen was CD4+ or CD8+ T cells sorted from blood, taken in a trial of the OX40 agonist ivuxolimab. These receptors were taken from an adult with an advanced solid tumor such as melanoma, head and neck, liver or kidney cancer. The CDR3 runs from the conserved cysteine through the conserved F or W. A D gene is named only where the DNA matches it firmly. The size entry is marked missing in some rows and otherwise reads once, few, many or a size class.

>TRBJ2-3|-|TRBV6-1|-
TGTGCCAGCCTTTCAGGAAGGCGGACGCAGTATTTT
CASLSGRRTQYF
>TRBJ1-6|-|TRBV9|-
TGTGCCAGCAGCACCCGGGCCAGCGGGAATTCACCCCTCCACTTT
CASSTRASGNSPLHF
>TRBJ2-4|TRBD2|TRBV11-2|-
TGTGCCAGCAGCTTAGAGTCTAGCGGGACCGCCGGGGGCAAAAACATTCAGTACTTC
CASSLESSGTAGGKNIQYF
>TRBJ2-7|-|TRBV4-3|medium-sized
TGCGCCAGCAGCCAAGGGGTTAGCGCTGGTCCTCAGACCTCCTACGAGCAGTACTTC
CASSQGVSAGPQTSYEQYF
>TRBJ1-1|-|TRBV7-6|-
TGTGCCAGCAGCTCACCCGGGAACACTGAAGCTTTCTTT
CASSSPGNTEAFF
>TRBJ1-1|-|TRBV7-9|-
TGTGCCAGCAGCCCCGAATCCGTGAACACTGAAGCTTTCTTT
CASSPESVNTEAFF
>TRBJ1-2|-|TRBV6-5|-
TGTGCCAGCGGACTACAGGGAATCGATGGCTACACCTTC
CASGLQGIDGYTF
>TRBJ1-5|TRBD1|TRBV6-1|-
TGTGCCAGCAGTGATCAGGGGGTAGGCAATCAGCCCCAGCATTTT
CASSDQGVGNQPQHF
>TRBJ1-5|-|TRBV7-9|-
TGTGCCAGCAGCCCAGGAACGCAGCCCCAGCATTTT
CASSPGTQPQHF
>TRBJ1-5|-|TRBV27|-
TGTGCCAGCAGCACGGTGGCGAGCAATCAGCCCCAGCATTTT
CASSTVASNQPQHF